This TCR beta chain was documented in a study of a mutant IDH1 vaccine in newly diagnosed glioma. Whole-study context: In weeks 1, 3, 5, 7, 11, 15, 19 and 23, patients were immunized, eight times in all. Vaccination followed radiotherapy alone by 4-6 weeks, or accompanied temozolomide cycles.

This CDR3 contains 15 residues. The germline gives CDR1 SNHLY, CDR2 FYNNEI. Trimming shortened V by 5 bases and J by 0 bases, and 12 bases separated the two germline ends. As to this clone: What it binds is not known.

The method was immunoSEQ multiplex PCR; TCRdb's version includes in-frame clones alone and lacks a portion of them. The sample has 30,000 to 45,000 clones, about 80% seen once. Time point here: week 5, during vaccination. The vaccine gave 300 ug of a 20-mer mutant IDH1 peptide subcutaneously per dose. The study, taken as a whole, reports: Vaccination elicited immune responses in approximately 92% of patients.

The V and J genes are TRBV2 and TRBJ2-3; D ambiguous. This TCR derives from a man aged 40-50 years with glioma. Sequenced here: PBMCs, sampled from a glioma patient whose treatment included an IDH1 peptide vaccine. The CDR3 loop reads CASSRRTTSTDTQYF. For the CDR3, the DNA is TGTGCCAGCAGTCGAAGAACCACCAGCACAGATACGCAGTATTTT.